One and the same sample provided the 13 T cell receptor beta chains below, sequenced in a study of T cells after somatic rescue of genetic block. Assay: immunoSEQ multiplex PCR; the TCRdb copy retains only in-frame clones and omits some. The repertoire includes about 72,000 clones, more than 75% of them detected once, and approximately 3% sits in the top ten. Sample: peripheral blood mononuclear cells (PBMCs). Receptors were obtained from a man aged 25 to 40.

The CDR3 coding sequence is TGTGCCAGCAGCCCTACTAGCGATCTACGCTACGAGCAGTACTTC. Amino acid sequence: CASSPTSDLRYEQYF. J is TRBJ2-7 and V is TRBV2; 7 bases align to TRBD2. The trim removed 6 bases at V and 3 bases at J, leaving 11 bases unmatched. Germline-derived CDR1 and CDR2 are SNHLY and FYNNEI. This CDR3 comprises 15 residues.

J is TRBJ1-2 and V is TRBV27, with D perhaps TRBD1 (6 bases). CDR1 MNHEY and CDR2 SMNVEV come from the germline V gene (reference sequence). V gave up 5 bases and J gave up 3 bases, with 22 bases separating them. The CDR3 is made up of 17 amino acids. The CDR3 DNA reads TGTGCCAGCAGTCCACGACAGGAAGGGCCGTGGGACTATGGCTACACCTTC. It is translated as CASSPRQEGPWDYGYTF.

The CDR3 loop is CASSPGDYTEAFF. The CDR3 DNA is TGTGCCAGCAGTCCGGGGGATTACACTGAAGCTTTCTTT. This chain uses TRBV4-2 with TRBJ1-1, with D possibly matching TRBD1 (5 bases). The germline CDR1 and CDR2 sequences are LGHNA and YNFKEQ. The germline V and J ends were trimmed by 6 bases and 3 bases, with 11 bases remaining between them. This CDR3 contains 13 residues.

J is TRBJ2-3 and V is TRBV4-1; D may be TRBD1 (6 bases). CDR1 and CDR2 from the germline V gene are MGHRA and YSYEKL. The CDR3 consists of 17 residues. The V and J ends lost 1 base and 0 bases respectively, with 14 bases between them. CDR3 nucleotides: TGCGCCAGCAGCCAAGCCTTACAGGGTGGGAGCACAGATACGCAGTATTTT. Its protein product is CASSQALQGGSTDTQYF.

The chain recombines TRBV21-1 with TRBJ1-1; no check of the table's D call, TRBD1, against the DNA was made. TRBV21-1 is an annotated pseudogene. This CDR3 region has 16 residues. In nucleotides, the CDR3 is TGTGCCAGCAGCAAACGCACAGGACAAGGTGGGACTGAAGCTTTCTTT. Translating it yields CASSKRTGQGGTEAFF.

The chain is built from TRBV21-1 and TRBJ2-7; the table gives TRBD2 as D, unverified against the DNA. TRBV21-1 is tagged as a pseudogene. The CDR3 runs to 18 residues. The CDR3 spells CASSKGGVEAGVAYEQYF. DNA for the CDR3: TGTGCCAGCAGCAAAGGGGGGGTCGAAGCGGGAGTAGCCTACGAGCAGTACTTC.

V gene TRBV18 combines with J gene TRBJ2-7; D may correspond to TRBD1 or TRBD2 (5 bases each). V lost 6 bases and J 4 bases, leaving 16 bases between the germline ends. Germline V lookup: CDR1 KGHSH, CDR2 LQKENI. The CDR3 totals 14 residues. This CDR3 is CASSGTGSLYEQYF. In DNA, the CDR3 is TGTGCCAGCTCCGGGACGGGGAGCTTATACGAGCAGTACTTC.

The J gene is TRBJ2-7, the V gene TRBV11-2, with D possibly matching TRBD2 (6 bases). Per germline, CDR1 SGHAT and CDR2 FQNNGV. V lost 5 bases and J lost 4, with 12 bases in between. CDR3 length equals 13 residues. The CDR3 DNA reads TGTGCCAGCAGCGCCGGGACTCGTTACGAGCAGTACTTC. It yields the protein CASSAGTRYEQYF.

CDR3 protein: CASSAHEQYF. Here the CDR3 DNA reads TGTGCCAGCAGTGCACACGAGCAGTACTTC. The chain joins TRBV5-8 to TRBJ2-7; D is uncertain. This CDR3 has 10 amino acids. Germline V CDR1 and CDR2: SGHTS, YDEGEE. The V and J ends lost 5 bases and 5 bases respectively, with 5 bases between them.

The chain employs TRBV5-6 and TRBJ1-5, with D unclear. The V end was cut by 4 bases, the J end by 2 bases, with 10 bases between. Per the germline V gene, CDR1 is SGHDT and CDR2 is YYEEEE. The CDR3 has 14 amino acids. CDR3 DNA sequence: TGTGCCAGCAGCCCTGAGTCCCGCAATCAGCCCCAGCATTTT. Translated, it gives CASSPESRNQPQHF. Full variable domain (outside the CDR3, taken from reference TRBV5-6 and TRBJ1-5): DAGVTQSPTHLIKTRGQQVTLRCSPKSGHDTVSWYQQALGQGPQFIFQYYEEEERQRGNFPDRFSGHQFPNYSSELNVNALLLGDSALYLCASSPESRNQPQHFGDGTRLSIL.

This chain joins TRBV5-8 and TRBJ2-3; maybe TRBD1 (5 bases). Between the trimmed V and J ends, which lost 4 bases and 0 bases, there was a span of 12 bases. Germline V gene data show CDR1 as SGHTS and CDR2 as YDEGEE. The CDR3 covers 15 residues. The CDR3 DNA sequence: TGTGCCAGCAGCCAACAGGTGATTAGCACAGATACGCAGTATTTT. This gives the protein CASSQQVISTDTQYF.

This rearrangement joins TRBV7-2 to TRBJ2-7; the match to TRBD2 covers 8 bases. CDR1 is SGHTA, CDR2 FQGNSA, per germline. The CDR3 extends over 13 amino acids. V was pared by 7 bases and J by 5 bases, with 7 bases of the junction left unmatched. Written as DNA, the CDR3 is TGTGCCAGCAATCAGCGGGAGAGCCACGAGCAGTACTTC. Amino acids: CASNQRESHEQYF.

The V call is TRBV4-1, the J call TRBJ2-3; the D gene could be TRBD1 or TRBD2 (5 bases each). The CDR3 loop spans 16 amino acids. Trimming took off 0 bases at V and 2 bases at J, with 12 bases between the two ends. Germline V gene lookup returns CDR1 MGHRA and CDR2 YSYEKL. This chain's CDR3 is CASSQERGRLTDTQYF. The CDR3 DNA reads as TGCGCCAGCAGCCAAGAAAGGGGACGCCTCACAGATACGCAGTATTTT.